This T cell receptor beta chain emerged from a study of human versus mouse CDR3 diversity and MHC coevolution. Study findings and constraints: Compared with mice, human CDR3s carried more deletions and insertions on average.

Assay used: immunoSEQ multiplex PCR; TCRdb lists only in-frame clones, some missing. Of about 60,000 clones listed, just under 95% are singletons. Germline loops: CDR1 LNHDA, CDR2 SQIVND (reference sequence). With 3 bases clipped from V and 4 bases from J, the junction kept 11 bases outside the gene matches. The CDR3 has 18 amino acids. With regard to this clone: The target antigen is unknown.

The V gene is TRBV19, the J gene TRBJ2-2, with TRBD2 matching 10 bases. The sequence was collected from a person aged 55-75 years in good health. Material for sequencing was naive CD4+ T cells from blood. This sample's subset: CD45RO-negative CD62L-positive naive CD4 T cells. CDR3: CASSIGGKAGGLTGELFF. In DNA form, the CDR3 reads TGTGCCAGTAGTATCGGGGGAAAAGCGGGAGGGCTCACCGGGGAGCTGTTTTTT.